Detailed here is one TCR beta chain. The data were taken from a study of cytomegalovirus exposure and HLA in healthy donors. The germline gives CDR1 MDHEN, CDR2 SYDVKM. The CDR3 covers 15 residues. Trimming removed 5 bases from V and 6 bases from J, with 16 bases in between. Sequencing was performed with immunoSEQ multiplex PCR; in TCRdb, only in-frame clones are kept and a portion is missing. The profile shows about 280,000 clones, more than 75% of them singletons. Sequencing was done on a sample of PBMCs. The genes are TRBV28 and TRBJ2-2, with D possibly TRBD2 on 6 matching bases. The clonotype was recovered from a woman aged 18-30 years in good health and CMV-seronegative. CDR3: CASSERLDSSGELFF. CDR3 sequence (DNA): TGTGCCAGCAGTGAACGACTAGATAGTTCCGGGGAGCTGTTTTTT.